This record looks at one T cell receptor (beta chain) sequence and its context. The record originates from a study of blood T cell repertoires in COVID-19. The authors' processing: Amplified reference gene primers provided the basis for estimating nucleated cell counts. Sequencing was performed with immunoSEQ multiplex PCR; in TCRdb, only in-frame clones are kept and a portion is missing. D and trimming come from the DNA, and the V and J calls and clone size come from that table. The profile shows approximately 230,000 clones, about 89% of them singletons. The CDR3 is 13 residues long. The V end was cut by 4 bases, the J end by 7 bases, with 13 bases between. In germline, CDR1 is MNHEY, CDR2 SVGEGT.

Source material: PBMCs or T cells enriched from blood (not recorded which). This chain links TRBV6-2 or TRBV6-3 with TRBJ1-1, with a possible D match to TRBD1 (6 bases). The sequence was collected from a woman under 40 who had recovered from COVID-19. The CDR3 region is CASSLGHSIEAFF. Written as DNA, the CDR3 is TGTGCCAGCAGTTTGGGACATAGCATTGAAGCTTTCTTT.